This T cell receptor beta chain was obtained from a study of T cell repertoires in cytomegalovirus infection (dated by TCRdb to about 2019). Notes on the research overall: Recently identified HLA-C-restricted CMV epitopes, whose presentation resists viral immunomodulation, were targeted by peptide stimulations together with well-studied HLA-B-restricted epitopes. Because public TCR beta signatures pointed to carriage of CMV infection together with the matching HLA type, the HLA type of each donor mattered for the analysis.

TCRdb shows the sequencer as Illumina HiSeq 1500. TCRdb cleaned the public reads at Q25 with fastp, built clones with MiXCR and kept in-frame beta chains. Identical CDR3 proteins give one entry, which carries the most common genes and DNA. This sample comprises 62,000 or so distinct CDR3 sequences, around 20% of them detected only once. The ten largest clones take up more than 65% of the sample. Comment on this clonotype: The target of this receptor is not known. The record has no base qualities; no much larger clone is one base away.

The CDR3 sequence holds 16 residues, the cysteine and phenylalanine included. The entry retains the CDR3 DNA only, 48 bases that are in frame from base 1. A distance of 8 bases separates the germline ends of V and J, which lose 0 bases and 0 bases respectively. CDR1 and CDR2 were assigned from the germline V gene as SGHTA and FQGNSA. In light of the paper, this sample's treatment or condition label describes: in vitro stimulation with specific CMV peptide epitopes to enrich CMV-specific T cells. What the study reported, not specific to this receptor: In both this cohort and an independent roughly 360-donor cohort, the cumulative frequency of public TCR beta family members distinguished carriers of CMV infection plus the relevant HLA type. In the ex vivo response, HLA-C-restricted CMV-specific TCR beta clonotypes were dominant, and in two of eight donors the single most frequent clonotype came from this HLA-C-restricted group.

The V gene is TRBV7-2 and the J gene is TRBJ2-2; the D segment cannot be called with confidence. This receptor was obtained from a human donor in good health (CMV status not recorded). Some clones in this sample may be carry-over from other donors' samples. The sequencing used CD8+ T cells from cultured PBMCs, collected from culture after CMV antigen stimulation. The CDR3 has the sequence CASSLATDPNTGELFF. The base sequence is TGTGCCAGCAGCTTAGCGACGGACCCGAACACCGGGGAGCTGTTTTTT.